Below, 9 T cell receptor beta chains from the same sample are listed, as sequenced in a study of blood T cell repertoires in COVID-19. Profiled with immunoSEQ multiplex PCR; TCRdb holds only in-frame clones, not every one. Among 200,000 to 250,000 clones, 88% were seen once, and the ten largest hold approximately 1.8%. Sequenced: peripheral blood. Receptors were obtained from a man between 65 and 79 years old with acute or convalescent COVID-19.

This sequence joins TRBV19 and TRBJ1-5; 7 bases are shared with TRBD1. Trimming removed 7 bases from V and 6 bases from J; junction bases left unmatched: 9. CDR3 length: 14 residues. Germline V gene data show CDR1 as LNHDA and CDR2 as SQIVND (reference sequence). CDR3 DNA sequence: TGTGCCAGTACCAGACAGGGAATCGTTCAGCCCCAGCATTTT. Its protein product is CASTRQGIVQPQHF. Full variable domain (rest looked up from reference TRBV19 and TRBJ1-5): DGGITQSPKYLFRKEGQNVTLSCEQNLNHDAMYWYRQDPGQGLRLIYYSQIVNDFQKGDIAEGYSVSREKKESFPLTVTSAQKNPTAFYLCASTRQGIVQPQHFGDGTRLSIL.

V gene TRBV9 combines with J gene TRBJ2-2; D uncertain. Germline V gene lookup returns CDR1 SGDLS and CDR2 YYNGEE. The CDR3 runs to 13 residues. V was clipped by 3 bases and J by 3 bases, with 6 bases between them. CDR3 bases: TGTGCCAGCAGCGCGAGTGACACCGGGGAGCTGTTTTTT. Its protein is CASSASDTGELFF.

The chain uses TRBV2 and TRBJ2-3; no reliable D call. CDR1 and CDR2 (germline): SNHLY, FYNNEI. The CDR3 is 11 amino acids. V was trimmed by 5 bases and J by 6 bases, leaving 6 bases between them. The CDR3 loop reads CASSTRDTQYF. CDR3 DNA: TGTGCCAGCAGTACCAGGGATACGCAGTATTTT. Filled out from reference TRBV2 and TRBJ2-3, the complete variable domain reads EPEVTQTPSHQVTQMGQEVILRCVPISNHLYFYWYRQILGQKVEFLVSFYNNEISEKSEIFDDQFSVERPDGSNFTLKIRSTKLEDSAMYFCASSTRDTQYFGPGTRLTVL.

The rearrangement links TRBV7-9 to TRBJ1-2; D is unclear. Germline V gene lookup returns CDR1 SEHNR and CDR2 FQNEAQ (reference sequence). V lost 5 bases and J lost 8, with 15 bases in between. The CDR3 loop spans 13 amino acids. CDR3 region: CASSEITRQGYTF. The CDR3 DNA is TGTGCCAGCAGCGAGATCACCAGGCAAGGCTACACCTTC.

This chain connects TRBV7-9 to TRBJ1-2; TRBD1 agrees at 7 bases. Germline-derived CDR1 and CDR2 are SEHNR and FQNEAQ (reference sequence). V shed 5 bases, J shed 10 bases, and the junction held 10 bases outside the gene matches. The CDR3 covers 13 residues. The CDR3 DNA is TGTGCCAGCAGCAGGGACAGCTCGAGGGACTACACCTTC. This codes for CASSRDSSRDYTF.

The chain has TRBV20-1 and TRBJ2-3; D is unresolved. Germline loops: CDR1 DFQATT, CDR2 SNEGSKA (reference sequence). The CDR3 extends over 11 amino acids. The V end lost 1 base, the J end lost 5 bases, and 4 bases lay between the germline ends. CDR3 DNA: TGCAGTGCTAGAGGCGGAGATACGCAGTATTTT. Amino acid sequence: CSARGGDTQYF.

The J gene is TRBJ1-2, the V gene TRBV2; possible D gene TRBD1, 6 bases. CDR1 is SNHLY, CDR2 FYNNEI, per germline. The CDR3 has 15 residues. Trimming removed 10 bases at V and 1 base at J, with 19 bases between. CDR3: CATERGGENNYGYTF. The CDR3 DNA reads TGTGCCACCGAGAGGGGGGGCGAGAATAACTATGGCTACACCTTC.

The rearrangement joins TRBV30 to TRBJ1-4, with 7 bases lining up with TRBD1. The CDR3 sequence is 15 residues long. Per germline, CDR1 GTSNPN and CDR2 SVGIG (reference sequence). V was clipped by 3 bases and J by 7 bases; unmatched bases: 11. CDR3 in amino acids: CAWSRPTGRSEKLFF. The CDR3 region has the DNA TGTGCCTGGAGCAGACCGACAGGGCGTTCTGAAAAACTGTTTTTT.

The J gene is TRBJ1-1, the V gene TRBV10-3, with D possibly TRBD1 on 6 matching bases. V was trimmed by 10 bases and J by 0 bases, leaving 12 bases between them. This CDR3 has 13 residues. The germline V gene encodes CDR1 ENHRY and CDR2 SYGVKD. The CDR3 DNA reads as TGTGCCACCTCACAGGGCCTGAACACTGAAGCTTTCTTT. It specifies CATSQGLNTEAFF.